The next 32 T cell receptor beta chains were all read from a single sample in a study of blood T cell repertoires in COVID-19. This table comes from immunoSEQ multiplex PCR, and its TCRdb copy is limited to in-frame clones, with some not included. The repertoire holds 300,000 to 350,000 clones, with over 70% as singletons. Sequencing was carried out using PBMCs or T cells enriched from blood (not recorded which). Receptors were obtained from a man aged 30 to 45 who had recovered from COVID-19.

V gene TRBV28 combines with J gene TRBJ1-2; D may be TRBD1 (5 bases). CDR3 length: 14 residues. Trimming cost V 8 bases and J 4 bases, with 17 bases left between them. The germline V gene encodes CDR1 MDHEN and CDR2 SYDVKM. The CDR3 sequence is CASRPRGVPYGYTF. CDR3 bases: TGTGCCAGCCGTCCCCGGGGGGTACCCTATGGCTACACCTTC.

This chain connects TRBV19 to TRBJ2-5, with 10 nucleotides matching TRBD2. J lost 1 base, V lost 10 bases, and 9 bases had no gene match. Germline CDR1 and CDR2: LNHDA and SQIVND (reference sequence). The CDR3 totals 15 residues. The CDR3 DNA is TGTGCCACCAGCCCTAGCGGGGGAGCCCAAGAGACCCAGTACTTC. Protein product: CATSPSGGAQETQYF.

In DNA, the CDR3 is TGCGCCAGCAGCTTTGGGACTCTCACAACCTACAATGAGCAGTTCTTC. Its protein product is CASSFGTLTTYNEQFF. This chain connects TRBV5-1 to TRBJ2-1; tentatively, D is TRBD2 (6 bases). Between the trimmed V and J ends, which lost 2 bases and 2 bases, there was a span of 14 bases. The CDR3 totals 16 residues. Germline CDR1 is SGHRS and CDR2 is YFSETQ.

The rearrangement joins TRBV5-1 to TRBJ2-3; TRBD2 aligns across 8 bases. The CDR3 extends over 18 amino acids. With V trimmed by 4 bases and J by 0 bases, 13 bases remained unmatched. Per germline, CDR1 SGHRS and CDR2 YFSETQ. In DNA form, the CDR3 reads TGCGCCAGCAGCACCCGGACTAGCTTTAAATCTAGCACAGATACGCAGTATTTT. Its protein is CASSTRTSFKSSTDTQYF.

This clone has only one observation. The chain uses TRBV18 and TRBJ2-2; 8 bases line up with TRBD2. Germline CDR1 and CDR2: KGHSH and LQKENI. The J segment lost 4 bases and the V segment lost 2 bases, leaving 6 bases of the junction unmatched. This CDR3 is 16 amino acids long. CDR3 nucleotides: TGTGCCAGCTCACCAGTAGCGGGGATTGGCACCGGGGAGCTGTTTTTT. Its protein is CASSPVAGIGTGELFF.

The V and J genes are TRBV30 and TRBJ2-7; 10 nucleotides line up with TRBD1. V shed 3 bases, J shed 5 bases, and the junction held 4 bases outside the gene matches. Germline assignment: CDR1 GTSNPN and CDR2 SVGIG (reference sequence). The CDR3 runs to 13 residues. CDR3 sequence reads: CAWRPTGGNEQYF. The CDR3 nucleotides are TGTGCCTGGAGACCGACAGGGGGCAACGAGCAGTACTTC.

CDR3 protein: CASSDSGGNSDTQYF. The CDR3 DNA reads TGTGCCAGCAGTGACTCCGGGGGTAATTCAGATACGCAGTATTTT. The chain recombines TRBV6-4 with TRBJ2-3; maybe TRBD2 (6 bases). Germline V gene lookup returns CDR1 MRHNA and CDR2 SNTAGT. The CDR3 totals 15 residues. With 0 bases removed from V and 4 bases from J, the gap between germline ends came to 11 bases.

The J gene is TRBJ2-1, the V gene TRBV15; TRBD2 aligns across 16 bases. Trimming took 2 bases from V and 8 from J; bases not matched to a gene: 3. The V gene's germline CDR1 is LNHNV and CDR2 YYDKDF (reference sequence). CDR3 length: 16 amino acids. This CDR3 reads CATSRRGLAGGDEQFF. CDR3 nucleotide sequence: TGTGCCACCAGCAGAAGGGGACTAGCGGGGGGGGATGAGCAGTTCTTC.

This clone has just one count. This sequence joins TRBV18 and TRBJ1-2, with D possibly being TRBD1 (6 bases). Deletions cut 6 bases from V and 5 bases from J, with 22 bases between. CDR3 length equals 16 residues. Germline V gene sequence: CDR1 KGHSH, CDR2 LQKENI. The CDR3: CASSSGALFLKYGYTF. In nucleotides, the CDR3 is TGTGCCAGCTCTTCAGGGGCTCTTTTTTTGAAGTATGGCTACACCTTC.

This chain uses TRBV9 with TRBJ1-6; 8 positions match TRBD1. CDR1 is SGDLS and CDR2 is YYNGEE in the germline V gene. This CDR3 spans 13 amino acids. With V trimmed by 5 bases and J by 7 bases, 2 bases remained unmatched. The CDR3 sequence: CASSRQGNSPLHF. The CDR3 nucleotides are TGTGCCAGCAGTCGACAGGGGAATTCACCCCTCCACTTT.

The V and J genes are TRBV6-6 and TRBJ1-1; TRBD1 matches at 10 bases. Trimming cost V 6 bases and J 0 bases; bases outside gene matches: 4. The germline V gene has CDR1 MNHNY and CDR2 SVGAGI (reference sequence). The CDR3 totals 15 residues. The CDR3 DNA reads TGTGCCAGCAGCCCGGGACAGGGGATGAACACTGAAGCTTTCTTT. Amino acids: CASSPGQGMNTEAFF.

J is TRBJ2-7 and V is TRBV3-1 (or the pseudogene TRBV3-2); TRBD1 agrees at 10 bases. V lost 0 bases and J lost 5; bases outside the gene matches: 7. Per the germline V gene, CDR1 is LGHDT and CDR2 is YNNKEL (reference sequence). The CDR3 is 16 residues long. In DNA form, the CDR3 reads TGTGCCAGCAGCCAAGATGGGGAAGGACAGGGGGACGAGCAGTACTTC. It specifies CASSQDGEGQGDEQYF.

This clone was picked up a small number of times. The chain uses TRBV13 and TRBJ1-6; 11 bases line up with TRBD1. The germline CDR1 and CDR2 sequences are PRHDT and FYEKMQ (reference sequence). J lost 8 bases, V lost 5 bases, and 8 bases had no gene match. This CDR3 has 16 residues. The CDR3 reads CASSSPGTGGDSPLHF. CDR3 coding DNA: TGTGCCAGCAGCAGCCCCGGGACAGGGGGAGATTCACCCCTCCACTTT.

CDR3 sequence reads: CASSYSRTNEQYF. CDR3 bases: TGTGCCAGCAGTTACTCTCGAACTAACGAGCAGTACTTC. The chain has TRBV6-5 and TRBJ2-7, with D uncertain. CDR3 length equals 13 residues. Trimming pared 0 bases from V and 5 bases from J, leaving 8 bases between. The germline V gene encodes CDR1 MNHEY and CDR2 SVGAGI.

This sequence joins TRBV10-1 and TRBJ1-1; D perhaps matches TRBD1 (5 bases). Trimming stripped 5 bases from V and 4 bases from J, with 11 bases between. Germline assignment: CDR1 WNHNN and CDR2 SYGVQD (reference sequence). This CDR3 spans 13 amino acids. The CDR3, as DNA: TGCGCCAGCAGTCCGGGGGGGGTCACTGAAGCTTTCTTT. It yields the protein CASSPGGVTEAFF.

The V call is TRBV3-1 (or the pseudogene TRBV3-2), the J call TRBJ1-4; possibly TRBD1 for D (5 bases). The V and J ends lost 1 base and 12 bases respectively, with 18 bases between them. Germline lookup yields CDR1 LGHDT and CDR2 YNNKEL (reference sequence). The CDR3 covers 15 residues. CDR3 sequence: CASSQGWQVGGELFF. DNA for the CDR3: TGTGCCAGCAGCCAAGGGTGGCAGGTCGGGGGAGAACTGTTTTTT.

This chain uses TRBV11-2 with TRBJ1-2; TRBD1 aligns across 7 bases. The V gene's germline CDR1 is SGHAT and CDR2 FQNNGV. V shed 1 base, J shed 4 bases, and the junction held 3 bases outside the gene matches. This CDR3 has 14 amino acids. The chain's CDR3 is CASSLGGQAYGYTF. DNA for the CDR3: TGTGCCAGCAGCTTAGGCGGACAGGCCTATGGCTACACCTTC.

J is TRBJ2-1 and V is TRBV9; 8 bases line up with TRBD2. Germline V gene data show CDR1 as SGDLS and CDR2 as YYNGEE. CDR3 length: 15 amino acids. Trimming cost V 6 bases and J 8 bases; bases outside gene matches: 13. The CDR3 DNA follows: TGTGCCAGCACTCCAGCGGGGGCCTCAATAGATGAGCAGTTCTTC. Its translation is CASTPAGASIDEQFF.

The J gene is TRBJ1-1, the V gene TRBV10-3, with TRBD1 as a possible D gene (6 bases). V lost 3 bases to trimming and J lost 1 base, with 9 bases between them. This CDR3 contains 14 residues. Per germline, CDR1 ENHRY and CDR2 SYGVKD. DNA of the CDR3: TGTGCCATCAGTGAACAGGGATCGAACACTGAAGCTTTCTTT. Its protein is CAISEQGSNTEAFF.

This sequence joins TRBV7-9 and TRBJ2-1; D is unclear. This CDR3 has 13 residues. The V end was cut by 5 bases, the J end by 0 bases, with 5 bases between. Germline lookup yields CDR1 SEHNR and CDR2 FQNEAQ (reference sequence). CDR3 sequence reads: CASSRLSYNEQFF. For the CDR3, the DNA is TGTGCCAGCAGCCGTCTCTCCTACAATGAGCAGTTCTTC.

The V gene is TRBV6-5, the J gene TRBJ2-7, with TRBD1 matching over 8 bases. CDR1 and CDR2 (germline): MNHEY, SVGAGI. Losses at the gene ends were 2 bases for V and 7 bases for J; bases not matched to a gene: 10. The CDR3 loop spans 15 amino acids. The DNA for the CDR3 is TGTGCCAGCAGTTACGGGGCAGGGGGCTTCGGGGAGCAGTACTTC. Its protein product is CASSYGAGGFGEQYF.

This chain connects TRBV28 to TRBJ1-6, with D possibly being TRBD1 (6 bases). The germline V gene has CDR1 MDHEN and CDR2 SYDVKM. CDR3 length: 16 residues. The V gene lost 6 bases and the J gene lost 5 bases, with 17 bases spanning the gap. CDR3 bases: TGTGCCAGCAGAGTATTCGGCAGGGGTGATAATTCACCCCTCCACTTT. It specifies CASRVFGRGDNSPLHF.

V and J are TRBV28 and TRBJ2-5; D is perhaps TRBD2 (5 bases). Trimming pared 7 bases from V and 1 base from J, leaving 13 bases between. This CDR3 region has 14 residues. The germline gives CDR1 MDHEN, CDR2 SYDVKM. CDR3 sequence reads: CASIPRGLQETQYF. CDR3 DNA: TGTGCCAGCATTCCCCGGGGTCTCCAAGAGACCCAGTACTTC. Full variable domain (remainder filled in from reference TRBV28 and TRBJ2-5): DVKVTQSSRYLVKRTGEKVFLECVQDMDHENMFWYRQDPGLGLRLIYFSYDVKMKEKGDIPEGYSVSREKKERFSLILESASTNQTSMYLCASIPRGLQETQYFGPGTRLLVL.

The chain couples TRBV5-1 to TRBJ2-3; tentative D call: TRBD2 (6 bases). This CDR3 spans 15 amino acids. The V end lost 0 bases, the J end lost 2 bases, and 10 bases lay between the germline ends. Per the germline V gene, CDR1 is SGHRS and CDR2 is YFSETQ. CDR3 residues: CASSLVGGYTDTQYF. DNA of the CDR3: TGCGCCAGCAGCTTGGTCGGGGGATACACAGATACGCAGTATTTT.

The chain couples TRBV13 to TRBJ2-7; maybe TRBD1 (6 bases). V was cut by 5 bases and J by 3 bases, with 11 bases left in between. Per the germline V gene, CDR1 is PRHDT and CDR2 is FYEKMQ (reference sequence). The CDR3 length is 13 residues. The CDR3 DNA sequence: TGTGCCAGCAGCCTTCGACAGGACTACGAGCAGTACTTC. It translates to CASSLRQDYEQYF.

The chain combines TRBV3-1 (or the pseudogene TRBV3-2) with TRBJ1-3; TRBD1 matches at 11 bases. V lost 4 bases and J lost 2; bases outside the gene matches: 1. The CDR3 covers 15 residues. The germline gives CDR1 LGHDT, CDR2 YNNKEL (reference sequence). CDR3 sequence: CASSLDRGPGNTIYF. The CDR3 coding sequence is TGTGCCAGCAGCCTGGACAGGGGGCCTGGAAACACCATATATTTT.

The CDR3: CASSQEEGARQPQHF. CDR3 DNA: TGTGCCAGCAGCCAAGAGGAGGGGGCCAGGCAGCCCCAGCATTTT. The rearrangement links TRBV4-2 to TRBJ1-5, with TRBD1 identical over 7 bases. The trim removed 0 bases at V and 7 bases at J, leaving 6 bases unmatched. This CDR3 spans 15 amino acids. Germline lookup yields CDR1 LGHNA and CDR2 YNFKEQ.

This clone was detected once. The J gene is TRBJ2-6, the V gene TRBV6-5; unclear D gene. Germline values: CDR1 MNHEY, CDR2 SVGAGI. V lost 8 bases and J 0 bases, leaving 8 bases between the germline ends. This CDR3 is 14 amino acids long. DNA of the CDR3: TGTGCCAGCTCTGTCCCCTCTGGGGCCAACGTCCTGACTTTC. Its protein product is CASSVPSGANVLTF.

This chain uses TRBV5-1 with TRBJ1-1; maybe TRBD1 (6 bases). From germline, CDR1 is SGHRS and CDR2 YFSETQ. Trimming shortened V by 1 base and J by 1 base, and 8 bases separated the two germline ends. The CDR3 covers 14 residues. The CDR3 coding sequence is TGCGCCAGCAGCTTGCAGGGGACGAACACTGAAGCTTTCTTT. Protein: CASSLQGTNTEAFF.

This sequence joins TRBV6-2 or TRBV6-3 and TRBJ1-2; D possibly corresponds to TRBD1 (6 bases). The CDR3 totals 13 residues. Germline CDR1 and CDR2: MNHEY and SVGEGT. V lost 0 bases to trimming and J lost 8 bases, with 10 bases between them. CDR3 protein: CASSYSGGYGYTF. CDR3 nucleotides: TGTGCCAGCAGTTACTCAGGGGGTTACGGCTACACCTTC.

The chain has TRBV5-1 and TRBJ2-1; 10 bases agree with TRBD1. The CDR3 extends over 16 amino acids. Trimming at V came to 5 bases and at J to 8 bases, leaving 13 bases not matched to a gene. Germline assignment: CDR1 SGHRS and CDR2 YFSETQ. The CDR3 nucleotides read TGCGCCAGCAGTTCCTTACTCGGGACAGGGGATCATGAGCAGTTCTTC. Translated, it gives CASSSLLGTGDHEQFF. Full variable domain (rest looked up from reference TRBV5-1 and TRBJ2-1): KAGVTQTPRYLIKTRGQQVTLSCSPISGHRSVSWYQQTPGQGLQFLFEYFSETQRNKGNFPGRFSGRQFSNSRSEMNVSTLELGDSALYLCASSSLLGTGDHEQFFGPGTRLTVL.

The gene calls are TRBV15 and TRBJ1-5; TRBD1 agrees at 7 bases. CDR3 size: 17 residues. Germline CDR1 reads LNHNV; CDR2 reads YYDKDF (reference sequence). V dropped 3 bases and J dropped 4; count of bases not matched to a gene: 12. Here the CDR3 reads CATSRDRSSARNQPQHF. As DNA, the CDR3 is TGTGCCACCAGCAGGGACAGGTCCAGCGCAAGGAATCAGCCCCAGCATTTT. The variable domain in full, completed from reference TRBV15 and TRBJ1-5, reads DAMVIQNPRYQVTQFGKPVTLSCSQTLNHNVMYWYQQKSSQAPKLLFHYYDKDFNNEADTPDNFQSRRPNTSFCFLDIRSPGLGDTAMYLCATSRDRSSARNQPQHFGDGTRLSIL.